This section outlines one TCR beta chain sequence together with its context. The antigen is unknown. 60 Vbeta and 13 Jbeta primers were used in PCR. Libraries were prepared by immunoSEQ multiplex PCR; TCRdb keeps only in-frame clonotypes and omits some of them. The sample includes around 200,000 clones, around 78% of them seen just once. The data derive from a study of cytomegalovirus exposure and HLA in healthy donors. Study-level findings and limits: Clonal expansion was found to be greater in HLA-associated TCR beta chains than in equally common others in a later analysis. Prior analysis indicated that the majority of TCR beta V segments exhibited productivity approximately 90% or approximately 30% of the time. Sequencing artifact likely explains a cluster of highly shared sequence variants. The study listed around 150 cytomegalovirus-associated TCR beta chains.

In germline, CDR1 is MNHNY, CDR2 SVGAGI (reference sequence). With 5 bases clipped from V and 5 bases from J, the junction kept 6 bases outside the gene matches. This CDR3 region has 14 residues. Specimen: PBMCs. The genes are TRBV6-6 and TRBJ1-5; 7 nucleotides align to TRBD1. The sequence was obtained from a man in his thirties or forties in good health and CMV-seronegative. DNA for the CDR3: TGTGCCAGCAGTGTAAAGGGGGCTGATCAGCCCCAGCATTTT. This translates into CASSVKGADQPQHF.